A selection of T cell receptor beta chains follows, all from one sample in a study of T cells in localized non-small cell lung cancer. Some clones are missing from TCRdb's copy, which holds only in-frame ones; the method was immunoSEQ multiplex PCR. The sample consists of roughly 25,000 clones, roughly 90% of them appearing once. Sample: peripheral blood, taken before any cancer treatment. Source of these receptors: a man between 35 and 75 years old with stage III squamous cell lung carcinoma. Both conserved end residues are part of each CDR3.

j_gene | v_gene | CDR3aa
TRBJ2-3 | TRBV4-2 | CASSQDPFRGKGDTQYF
TRBJ2-3 | TRBV5-1 | CASSLVRFTDTQYF
TRBJ1-2 | TRBV12-5 | CASGWDREWGGYTF
TRBJ2-7 | TRBV18 | CASSPDRGSSYEQYF
TRBJ2-7 | TRBV11-3 | CASSPRGGTYEQYF
TRBJ2-7 | TRBV28 | CASSPPLGLLGSYEQYF
TRBJ1-6 | TRBV7-9 | CASSFMGIFSPLHF
TRBJ1-1 | TRBV6-1 | CASSTQGGMNTEAFF
TRBJ2-3 | TRBV7-2 | CASSLVLVQDTQYF
TRBJ1-1 | TRBV7-2 | CASSPTRVAGTEAFF
TRBJ2-1 | TRBV19 | CASSISLAGGHEQFF
TRBJ1-5 | TRBV28 | CASSPPYSNQPQHF
TRBJ2-3 | TRBV9 | CASSVVAGGGTDTQYF
TRBJ1-2 | TRBV10-3 | CAISETDRSGGGYTF
TRBJ2-1 | TRBV15 | CATSRGPTGPWQFF
TRBJ2-1 | TRBV4-2 | CASSQAAANEQFF